These 3 T cell receptor beta chains were sequenced from one sample in a study of T cell repertoires in cytomegalovirus infection. These receptors have no identified antigens. In TCRdb, the reads were re-called with MiXCR into one record per CDR3 protein. The top ten clones hold over 10% of a sample with about 890,000 distinct CDR3 sequences, about 33% of them seen once. Specimen: cultured CD8+ T cells from PBMCs, collected from culture after CMV antigen stimulation. The receptors were gathered from a human donor in good health (CMV status not recorded). Some clones in this sample may be carry-over from other donors' samples.

As regards this clonotype: One base away lies a much larger clone, so this may be a sequencing read error. The rearrangement links TRBV6-5 to TRBJ1-1; unclear D gene. The V end lost 6 bases, the J end lost 0 bases, and 11 bases lay between the germline ends. The CDR3 spans 14 residues. Germline V CDR1 and CDR2: MNHEY, SVGAGI. The CDR3 DNA reads TGTGCCAGCAGGGGAGGAGGCCTGAACACTGAAGCTTTCTTT. Amino acid sequence: CASRGGGLNTEAFF.

This chain uses TRBV11-2 with TRBJ1-1; 8 bases line up with TRBD1. Germline V gene data show CDR1 as SGHAT and CDR2 as FQNNGV. Trimming took 3 bases from V and 2 from J; bases not matched to a gene: 11. The CDR3 loop spans 17 amino acids. Here the CDR3 DNA reads TGTGCCAGCAGCTTGGATCCCAGGGGGCTATTTAACACTGAAGCTTTCTTT. Its translation: CASSLDPRGLFNTEAFF.

This clonotype has more than one count but fewer than ten. The chain recombines TRBV4-1 with TRBJ2-2, with 10 bases that match TRBD1. Germline assignment: CDR1 MGHRA and CDR2 YSYEKL. Losses at the gene ends were 2 bases for V and 3 bases for J; bases not matched to a gene: 3. CDR3 length: 16 residues. CDR3 protein: CASSQTGQGDTGELFF. For the CDR3, the DNA is TGCGCCAGCAGCCAAACCGGACAGGGGGACACCGGGGAGCTGTTTTTT.